The rows below give T cell receptor beta chains drawn from one sample of a study of T-cell memory formation after mild COVID-19. A single record per CDR3 protein comes from TCRdb applying MiXCR to the 5' RACE reads. The sample contains a few hundred thousand distinct CDR3 sequences, 20% to 25% of which appear only once. Input material: PBMCs or a T cell subset sorted from them (not recorded which). These receptor sequences come from a young man who had mild COVID-19 (a few samples of this study predate the infection). Cell type and time point are not known. Both conserved end residues are part of each CDR3. Fields, in order: CDR3 protein, CDR3 DNA, J gene, D gene, clone size, V gene. D genes are given only for firm matches. Clone size is stated in some rows and not others, as once, few, many or a class when expanded.

CASSLHLAGGTDTQYF TGTGCCAGCAGCTTACATTTAGCCGGGGGCACAGATACGCAGTATTTT TRBJ2-3 - - TRBV7-2
CASSQANTDTQYF TGTGCCAGCAGCCAGGCCAACACAGATACGCAGTATTTT TRBJ2-3 - - TRBV3-1
CASSPTEGSYNEQFF TGTGCCAGCAGCCCGACGGAGGGATCCTACAATGAGCAGTTCTTC TRBJ2-1 - - TRBV7-2
CASSLIGRGGTGELFF TGTGCCAGCAGTTTAATTGGCAGGGGCGGAACCGGGGAGCTGTTTTTT TRBJ2-2 - few TRBV12-3/TRBV12-4
CASSLGRRGTEAFF TGTGCCAGCAGCCTAGGGCGGCGCGGCACTGAAGCTTTCTTT TRBJ1-1 - few TRBV7-3
CASSPSLLAGGLRGTQYF TGTGCCAGCAGTCCTAGCTTACTAGCGGGGGGCCTTCGGGGGACCCAGTACTTC TRBJ2-5 TRBD2 few TRBV6-2/TRBV6-3
CATSRDPSGGIEQYF TGTGCCACCAGCAGAGACCCTAGCGGGGGGATCGAGCAGTACTTC TRBJ2-7 TRBD2 - TRBV15
CSVAPSSRPEAFF TGCAGTGTTGCCCCTTCGAGTCGTCCTGAAGCTTTCTTT TRBJ1-1 - few TRBV20-1
CASSPRWAENIQYF TGTGCCAGCTCACCCCGTTGGGCCGAAAACATTCAGTACTTC TRBJ2-4 - few TRBV18
CASRREGEKTQYF TGTGCCAGCAGGCGGGAGGGAGAGAAGACCCAGTACTTC TRBJ2-5 TRBD2 - TRBV2
CAWGRDTYEQYF TGTGCCTGGGGCCGGGACACTTACGAGCAGTACTTC TRBJ2-7 - few TRBV30
CASSLDGISANEQFF TGTGCCAGCAGCTTAGATGGGATCAGTGCCAATGAGCAGTTCTTC TRBJ2-1 - - TRBV7-2
CASWEGTDTQYF TGCGCCAGCTGGGAGGGGACAGATACGCAGTATTTT TRBJ2-3 TRBD2 many TRBV5-1
CASRYKTGGAYEQYF TGTGCCAGCCGTTATAAGACAGGGGGTGCCTACGAGCAGTACTTC TRBJ2-7 TRBD1 few TRBV2
CASSLGGAAPNKLFF TGTGCCAGCAGCTTAGGAGGGGCAGCTCCGAATAAACTGTTTTTT TRBJ1-4 - - TRBV7-2
CASTPLGPYGTQYF TGCGCCAGCACCCCCCTGGGCCCTTACGGGACGCAGTATTTT TRBJ2-3 - few TRBV5-1
CASSQLATTYNEQFF TGTGCTAGCAGCCAACTAGCAACCACCTACAATGAGCAGTTCTTC TRBJ2-1 - - TRBV7-7
CASSFFGANVLTF TGTGCCAGCAGCTTTTTTGGGGCCAACGTCCTGACTTTC TRBJ2-6 - many TRBV7-2
CASRLTRGTGELFF TGTGCCAGCAGGTTAACACGGGGCACCGGGGAGCTGTTTTTT TRBJ2-2 - few TRBV2
CSVAGHQNTEAFF TGCAGCGTGGCGGGACACCAGAACACTGAAGCTTTCTTT TRBJ1-1 - few TRBV29-1
CATPAGGGIPSYNEQFF TGTGCCACCCCGGCGGGGGGGGGTATTCCTTCCTACAATGAGCAGTTCTTC TRBJ2-1 TRBD2 - TRBV15
CASSLDGQGNQPQHF TGCGCCAGCAGCTTGGATGGACAGGGGAATCAGCCCCAGCATTTT TRBJ1-5 TRBD1 few TRBV5-1
CASSASWTGQKLFF TGTGCCAGCAGCGCTAGCTGGACAGGACAAAAACTGTTTTTT TRBJ1-4 TRBD1 - TRBV5-8
CAIKELEGPQHF TGTGCCATCAAGGAGTTGGAGGGACCCCAGCATTTT TRBJ1-5 - few TRBV10-3
CATNPGTGVRETQYF TGTGCCACCAATCCAGGGACAGGGGTGCGAGAGACCCAGTACTTC TRBJ2-5 TRBD1 - TRBV3-1
CASSLVVGTDTQYF TGTGCCAGCAGCTTAGTGGTGGGGACAGATACGCAGTATTTT TRBJ2-3 - many TRBV7-2
CASSLVGGAFDTQYF TGTGCCAGCAGCTTAGTGGGGGGAGCTTTTGATACGCAGTATTTT TRBJ2-3 - few TRBV7-6
CASSHDGTGGTDTQYF TGTGCCAGCAGCCACGATGGGACAGGGGGAACAGATACGCAGTATTTT TRBJ2-3 TRBD1 - TRBV7-9
CASRRDSNTDTQYF TGCGCCAGCCGCCGGGACTCGAACACAGATACGCAGTATTTT TRBJ2-3 - - TRBV5-1
CASSPQGYGELFF TGTGCCAGCAGCCCACAGGGGTACGGGGAGCTGTTTTTT TRBJ2-2 TRBD1 - TRBV7-2
CASTQHLTSYEQYF TGTGCCAGCACTCAGCATCTGACCTCCTACGAGCAGTACTTC TRBJ2-7 - few TRBV6-5
CASSQELAGEGNEQFF TGCGCCAGCAGCCAAGAGCTAGCGGGGGAAGGCAATGAGCAGTTCTTC TRBJ2-1 TRBD2 many TRBV4-3
CASSSIRDYLTGELFF TGTGCCAGCAGCTCAATCCGGGACTATCTCACCGGGGAGCTGTTTTTT TRBJ2-2 TRBD2 - TRBV7-2
CASSPAWDIQYF TGTGCCAGCAGTCCGGCCTGGGACATTCAGTACTTC TRBJ2-4 - - TRBV28
CASSLEASGGYNEQFF TGTGCCAGCAGCTTAGAGGCTAGCGGGGGGTACAATGAGCAGTTCTTC TRBJ2-1 TRBD2 once TRBV7-6
CASSRGWTNEKLFF TGTGCCAGCAGCCGGGGCTGGACTAATGAAAAACTGTTTTTT TRBJ1-4 - once TRBV3-1
CASSLTPSGTQYF TGTGCCAGCAGTTTAACGCCGAGTGGTACGCAGTATTTT TRBJ2-3 - few TRBV6-2/TRBV6-3
CASSQDMLARTWELFF TGCGCCAGCAGCCAAGATATGCTAGCGCGGACCTGGGAGCTGTTTTTT TRBJ2-2 - once TRBV4-3
CASSYSLRFAGTEAFF TGTGCCAGCAGTTACTCCCTTCGGTTCGCCGGCACTGAAGCTTTCTTT TRBJ1-1 - few TRBV6-5
CASSLQGHEQFF TGCGCCAGCAGCTTGCAGGGCCACGAGCAGTTCTTC TRBJ2-1 - - TRBV5-1
CAASSVFPEYF TGTGCCGCAAGCTCCGTGTTTCCCGAGTACTTC TRBJ2-5 - few TRBV7-9
CSARADRGYNQPQHF TGCAGTGCTAGAGCGGACAGGGGATACAATCAGCCCCAGCATTTT TRBJ1-5 TRBD1 - TRBV20-1
CASSEAQYTGELFF TGTGCCAGCAGTGAAGCCCAGTACACCGGGGAGCTGTTTTTT TRBJ2-2 - few TRBV2
CSARKAGTSTDTQYF TGCAGTGCTAGGAAGGCGGGGACTAGCACAGATACGCAGTATTTT TRBJ2-3 - few TRBV20-1
CASSQGTGVSGNTIYF TGCGCCAGCAGCCAAGGGACAGGGGTCTCTGGAAACACCATATATTTT TRBJ1-3 TRBD1 - TRBV4-3
CSVERGAAYNEQFF TGCAGCGTTGAACGGGGGGCTGCCTACAATGAGCAGTTCTTC TRBJ2-1 - - TRBV29-1
CATSDSRTGVVGQYF TGTGCCACCAGTGATTCCCGGACAGGGGTCGTTGGCCAGTACTTC TRBJ2-5 TRBD1 few TRBV24-1
CASSQDGGRYEQYF TGTGCCAGCAGCCAAGACGGGGGCAGGTACGAGCAGTACTTC TRBJ2-7 - few TRBV3-1
CARGTNQPQHF TGTGCCAGAGGGACAAATCAGCCCCAGCATTTT TRBJ1-5 - - TRBV9